Listed below are T cell receptor beta chains from one sample, sequenced in a study of T-cell memory formation after mild COVID-19. MiXCR was run by TCRdb on the 5' RACE reads, yielding one entry per CDR3 protein. The repertoire consists of some 7,400 distinct CDR3 sequences, with approximately 30% occurring once and the leading ten covering around 50%. The sample was PBMCs or a T cell subset sorted from them (not recorded which). The source is an adult woman who had mild COVID-19 (a few samples of this study predate the infection). Cell type and time point are not known. The CDR3 runs from the conserved cysteine through the conserved F or W. D genes are given only for firm matches. Some rows have no size entry. The others give once, few or many, or a class for an expanded clone.

D gene,clone size,J gene,V gene,CDR3 protein,CDR3 DNA
-,-,TRBJ1-3,TRBV10-3,CATTGTAGNTIYF,TGTGCCACCACAGGGACTGCTGGAAACACCATATATTTT
TRBD1,many,TRBJ1-5,TRBV27,CASSQHRGGQPQHF,TGTGCCAGCAGTCAACACAGGGGGGGGCAGCCCCAGCATTTT
-,many,TRBJ2-1,TRBV13,CASIGLRNEQFF,TGTGCCAGCATTGGACTGCGCAATGAGCAGTTCTTC
-,few,TRBJ2-1,TRBV5-1,CASSTKNGGPRNEQFF,TGCGCCAGCAGCACCAAGAACGGGGGGCCTCGGAATGAGCAGTTCTTC
TRBD1,medium-sized,TRBJ2-7,TRBV7-8,CASNQYRGYEQYF,TGTGCCAGCAACCAATACAGGGGCTACGAGCAGTACTTC
-,many,TRBJ2-3,TRBV20-1,CSAEAWQTGTLRTDTQYF,TGCAGTGCCGAGGCTTGGCAGACGGGGACCCTCCGCACAGATACGCAGTATTTT
-,many,TRBJ1-3,TRBV3-1,CASSQDIRIRRNTIYF,TGTGCCAGCAGCCAAGATATTAGGATCCGGCGAAACACCATATATTTT
TRBD2,-,TRBJ2-3,TRBV6-2/TRBV6-3,CASRLAGNTDTQYF,TGTGCCAGCAGACTAGCGGGGAACACAGATACGCAGTATTTT
-,-,TRBJ2-5,TRBV21-1,CASSKRDRVVCLQETQYF,TGTGCCAGCAGCAAACGGGACAGGGTAGTCTGCCTTCAAGAGACCCAGTACTTC
-,few,TRBJ2-2,TRBV12-3/TRBV12-4,CASMGRADTGELFF,TGTGCCAGCATGGGCAGGGCTGACACCGGGGAGCTGTTTTTT
TRBD2,medium-sized,TRBJ2-1,TRBV25-1,CASSEKPRVTSGGSYNEQFF,TGTGCCAGCAGTGAGAAGCCCCGAGTTACTAGCGGGGGTTCCTACAATGAGCAGTTCTTC
TRBD2,many,TRBJ2-2,TRBV18,CASSSGLAGGTGELFF,TGTGCCAGCTCATCCGGACTAGCGGGAGGTACCGGGGAGCTGTTTTTT
-,many,TRBJ2-3,TRBV4-1,CASSQGPSGTMDTQYF,TGCGCCAGCAGCCAAGGTCCCTCGGGAACCATGGATACGCAGTATTTT
-,-,TRBJ2-7,TRBV10-2,CASSETLRYEQYF,TGCGCCAGCAGTGAAACCTTGAGGTACGAGCAGTACTTC
-,medium-sized,TRBJ1-1,TRBV29-1,CSVEGDYTEAFF,TGCAGCGTTGAAGGAGATTACACTGAAGCTTTCTTT
-,many,TRBJ2-1,TRBV7-9,CASSSGPTYNEQFF,TGTGCCAGCAGCTCGGGCCCTACCTACAATGAGCAGTTCTTC
TRBD1,-,TRBJ2-7,TRBV5-1,CASSPPGGQGIYEQYF,TGCGCCAGCAGCCCCCCAGGGGGACAGGGGATCTACGAGCAGTACTTC
TRBD2,many,TRBJ2-3,TRBV29-1,CSARLAGGLDTQYF,TGCAGCGCCAGACTAGCGGGAGGGCTAGATACGCAGTATTTT
-,many,TRBJ1-2,TRBV20-1,CSTFDRDLYGYTF,TGCAGTACCTTCGACCGAGACCTCTATGGCTACACCTTC
-,many,TRBJ2-3,TRBV2,CASSDTDTDTQYF,TGTGCCAGCAGTGATACAGACACAGATACGCAGTATTTT
-,many,TRBJ2-7,TRBV14,CASSQQTRGYEQYF,TGTGCCAGCAGCCAACAAACCAGGGGCTACGAGCAGTACTTC
-,-,TRBJ1-2,TRBV7-9,CASSLGSSVSNYGYTF,TGTGCCAGCAGCTTGGGCAGTAGCGTTTCTAACTATGGCTACACCTTC
-,-,TRBJ1-1,TRBV7-3,CASSPTGSVMNTEAFF,TGTGCCAGCTCCCCCACAGGGAGCGTCATGAACACTGAAGCTTTCTTT
-,medium-sized,TRBJ2-7,TRBV12-3/TRBV12-4,CASSLEGRGPFYEQYF,TGTGCCAGCAGTTTAGAGGGCAGGGGCCCCTTCTACGAGCAGTACTTC
TRBD2,many,TRBJ2-1,TRBV6-4,CASSGQTSGNNEQFF,TGTGCCAGCAGTGGCCAAACTAGCGGGAACAATGAGCAGTTCTTC
TRBD2,many,TRBJ2-3,TRBV4-3,CASSPRTSLSTDTQYF,TGCGCCAGCAGCCCTCGGACTAGCCTTAGCACAGATACGCAGTATTTT
TRBD2,medium-sized,TRBJ2-7,TRBV12-3/TRBV12-4,CASSLDSGSPSYEQYF,TGTGCCAGCAGTTTGGATAGCGGGAGCCCCTCCTACGAGCAGTACTTC
-,medium-sized,TRBJ2-3,TRBV12-3/TRBV12-4,CASSLSPGTEKSTDTQYF,TGTGCCAGCAGTTTATCCCCAGGGACCGAAAAAAGCACAGATACGCAGTATTTT
-,medium-sized,TRBJ2-1,TRBV27,CASSPTVSSYNEQFF,TGTGCCAGCAGTCCGACCGTTAGCTCCTACAATGAGCAGTTCTTC
-,many,TRBJ2-7,TRBV20-1,CSALAYEQYF,TGCAGTGCTCTCGCCTACGAGCAGTACTTC
TRBD1,medium-sized,TRBJ1-1,TRBV6-5,CASSWETGALNTEAFF,TGTGCCAGCAGTTGGGAGACAGGGGCTCTGAACACTGAAGCTTTCTTT
-,many,TRBJ2-7,TRBV6-5,CASSYGDEQYF,TGTGCCAGCAGTTACGGGGACGAGCAGTACTTC
TRBD2,many,TRBJ2-3,TRBV7-6,CASSRRGGWADTQYF,TGTGCCAGCAGCCGTCGGGGGGGGTGGGCAGATACGCAGTATTTT
-,many,TRBJ1-1,TRBV20-1,CSASPPTNTEAFF,TGCAGTGCTAGCCCCCCTACGAACACTGAAGCTTTCTTT
TRBD2,medium-sized,TRBJ2-1,TRBV5-1,CASSLALAGEVYNEQFF,TGCGCCAGCAGCTTGGCCCTAGCGGGGGAGGTTTACAATGAGCAGTTCTTC
TRBD1,once,TRBJ2-5,TRBV7-9,CASSLLRDLGGETQYF,TGTGCCAGCAGCTTATTAAGGGATCTAGGGGGCGAGACCCAGTACTTC
-,many,TRBJ1-2,TRBV5-1,CASSLGLGGYTF,TGCGCCAGCAGCTTGGGTCTTGGTGGCTACACCTTC
-,-,TRBJ2-3,TRBV24-1,CATGRSTDTQYF,TGTGCCACCGGACGGAGCACAGATACGCAGTATTTT
-,many,TRBJ2-1,TRBV12-3/TRBV12-4,CASSSLRGGYNEQFF,TGTGCCAGCAGTTCTTTGCGGGGCGGATACAATGAGCAGTTCTTC
-,medium-sized,TRBJ2-5,TRBV30,CAWRGGQTQETQYF,TGTGCCTGGAGAGGAGGGCAAACCCAAGAGACCCAGTACTTC
TRBD1,many,TRBJ2-1,TRBV24-1,CATSGQGVYNEQFF,TGTGCCACCTCAGGACAGGGGGTCTACAATGAGCAGTTCTTC
-,medium-sized,TRBJ2-7,TRBV6-5,CASSPRAYEQYF,TGTGCCAGCAGCCCCCGGGCATACGAGCAGTACTTC
-,-,TRBJ2-3,TRBV6-2/TRBV6-3,CASSFSHSGDTQYF,TGTGCCAGCAGTTTTTCCCATTCCGGGGATACGCAGTATTTT
-,many,TRBJ1-1,TRBV27,CASFGTANTEAFF,TGTGCCAGCTTCGGGACGGCCAACACTGAAGCTTTCTTT
TRBD2,-,TRBJ2-1,TRBV6-5,CASTLLGLAGGRSEQFF,TGTGCCAGCACCCTCTTGGGACTAGCGGGGGGCCGGAGCGAGCAGTTCTTC